What follows describes a single T cell receptor beta chain. Its antigen is unknown. Germline assignment: CDR1 SGHAT and CDR2 FQNNGV. The CDR3 is 17 residues long. Trimming cost V 1 base and J 0 bases, with 14 bases left between them. This sample is part of a study of cytomegalovirus exposure and HLA in healthy donors. Study information: In a previous analysis, about 100 million unique TCR beta sequences were found from 150 million to 200 million T cells. Overall study findings and caveats: Highly shared variants forming one cluster were likely a sequencing artifact. What a later analysis showed was that several of the most significant clusters appeared linked to common viral pathogens.

In the PCR, 60 Vbeta and 13 Jbeta primers were used. Clones were read by immunoSEQ multiplex PCR, and TCRdb kept only the in-frame ones, dropping some. This table holds approximately 100,000 clones, around 80% found once. Sequenced sample: PBMCs. This chain uses TRBV11-2 with TRBJ2-3; possible D gene TRBD2, 5 bases. The receptor was isolated from a woman between 18 and 30 years old in good health and CMV-seropositive. CDR3: CASSLVFQRESTDTQYF. DNA for the CDR3: TGTGCCAGCAGCTTAGTATTCCAAAGGGAGAGCACAGATACGCAGTATTTT.